These 14 T cell receptor beta chains were sequenced from one sample in a study of T cell responses to AZD1222 COVID-19 vaccine. The protocol was immunoSEQ multiplex PCR, while the TCRdb copy is restricted to in-frame clones and leaves out a portion. The profile shows about 130,000 clones, over 80% of them singletons. The sequences come from peripheral blood, collected 28 days after the second AZD1222 dose. These receptors were collected from an adult who received the AZD1222 COVID-19 vaccine.

The chain links TRBV3-1 (or the pseudogene TRBV3-2) to TRBJ1-2; D may be TRBD1 (5 bases). Germline-derived CDR1 and CDR2 are LGHDT and YNNKEL (reference sequence). V lost 5 bases, J lost 2 bases, and 18 bases lay in between. The CDR3 totals 16 residues. DNA for the CDR3: TGTGCCAGCAGCGAAGGGCTCGGTCGGGGGAACTATGGCTACACCTTC. Its protein product is CASSEGLGRGNYGYTF.

The rearrangement uses TRBV18 and TRBJ1-1; D call uncertain. The germline V gene encodes CDR1 KGHSH and CDR2 LQKENI. Trimming cost V 0 bases and J 3 bases, with 14 bases left between them. The CDR3 spans 16 residues. In nucleotides, the CDR3 is TGTGCCAGCTCACCACCTCTCGCGGGAGTTTACACTGAAGCTTTCTTT. This translates into CASSPPLAGVYTEAFF.

This rearrangement joins TRBV7-3 to TRBJ2-5, with D unresolved. Between the trimmed V and J ends, which lost 0 bases and 4 bases, there was a span of 9 bases. The CDR3 sequence is 14 residues long. CDR1 is SGHTA and CDR2 is FQGTGA in the germline V gene. The CDR3 DNA follows: TGTGCCAGCAGCTTAACCGGTGGTCGAGAGACCCAGTACTTC. Amino acids: CASSLTGGRETQYF.

The chain couples TRBV19 to TRBJ1-6; the D is unclear. Germline CDR1 is LNHDA and CDR2 is SQIVND (reference sequence). The CDR3 has 14 amino acids. Trimming removed 3 bases at V and 10 bases at J, with 13 bases between. For the CDR3, the DNA is TGTGCCAGTAGTATGGCGCTCCTGCAATCACCCCTCCACTTT. Amino acids: CASSMALLQSPLHF.

The gene calls are TRBV4-1 and TRBJ1-1; a weak D match, TRBD1 (6 bases). Germline V CDR1 and CDR2: MGHRA, YSYEKL. The CDR3 contains 14 residues. V dropped 0 bases and J dropped 5 bases, with 10 bases sitting between them. DNA of the CDR3: TGCGCCAGCAGCCAAGAACCGGGGGCGACTGAAGCTTTCTTT. It specifies CASSQEPGATEAFF.

The V and J genes are TRBV4-1 and TRBJ1-4, with D hard to call. This CDR3 has 15 residues. The V end was cut by 1 base, the J end by 4 bases, with 10 bases between. Germline CDR1 and CDR2: MGHRA and YSYEKL. The CDR3 region is CASSQGARLNEKLFF. Here the CDR3 DNA reads TGCGCCAGCAGCCAAGGGGCCCGCCTTAATGAAAAACTGTTTTTT.

This rearrangement joins TRBV19 to TRBJ1-5; D is ambiguous. In germline, CDR1 is LNHDA, CDR2 SQIVND (reference sequence). CDR3 length equals 14 residues. Trimming cost V 4 bases and J 0 bases, with 7 bases left between them. Written as DNA, the CDR3 is TGTGCCAGTAGTAAAGGGATTAGCAATCAGCCCCAGCATTTT. It codes for CASSKGISNQPQHF. Full variable domain (outside the CDR3, taken from reference TRBV19 and TRBJ1-5): DGGITQSPKYLFRKEGQNVTLSCEQNLNHDAMYWYRQDPGQGLRLIYYSQIVNDFQKGDIAEGYSVSREKKESFPLTVTSAQKNPTAFYLCASSKGISNQPQHFGDGTRLSIL.

V gene TRBV7-9 combines with J gene TRBJ1-2, with D possibly being TRBD1 (5 bases). Trimming removed 5 bases from V and 8 bases from J, with 15 bases in between. The V gene's germline CDR1 is SEHNR and CDR2 FQNEAQ (reference sequence). This CDR3 region has 13 residues. The CDR3: CASSLAGYEGYTF. The CDR3 region has the DNA TGTGCCAGCAGCCTCGCAGGGTACGAAGGCTACACCTTC.

The chain uses TRBV19 and TRBJ1-1; possibly TRBD1 for D (6 bases). Germline CDR1 and CDR2: LNHDA and SQIVND (reference sequence). The CDR3 totals 14 residues. Trimming removed 5 bases from V and 1 base from J, with 11 bases in between. In DNA form, the CDR3 reads TGTGCCAGTAGTCTCGAGGGGGGGAACACTGAAGCTTTCTTT. Translating gives CASSLEGGNTEAFF.

The genes are TRBV7-9 and TRBJ2-1; tentative D call: TRBD2 (6 bases). Germline V lookup: CDR1 SEHNR, CDR2 FQNEAQ (reference sequence). V lost 5 bases and J 4 bases, leaving 18 bases between the germline ends. The CDR3 sequence is 16 residues long. The chain's CDR3 is CASSGRFSGGYNEQFF. DNA of the CDR3: TGTGCCAGCAGCGGACGGTTTTCTGGGGGGTACAATGAGCAGTTCTTC.

This clone was detected only once. CDR3 amino acids: CASSSFVSSYEQYF. The CDR3 DNA sequence: TGTGCCAGTAGTAGTTTCGTCAGCTCCTACGAGCAGTACTTC. The chain recombines TRBV19 with TRBJ2-7, with D hard to call. CDR1 LNHDA and CDR2 SQIVND come from the germline V gene (reference sequence). Trimming pared 4 bases from V and 0 bases from J, leaving 10 bases between. The CDR3 is made up of 14 amino acids.

The rearrangement links TRBV30 to TRBJ1-1; D is unresolved. Trimming cost V 2 bases and J 5 bases, with 12 bases left between them. Germline CDR1 GTSNPN, CDR2 SVGIG (reference sequence). The CDR3 totals 13 residues. The CDR3 reads CAWSSVGYTEAFF. CDR3 sequence (DNA): TGTGCCTGGAGTTCCGTTGGGTATACTGAAGCTTTCTTT.

The V and J genes are TRBV11-3 and TRBJ2-7; TRBD2 matches at 8 bases. The trim removed 2 bases at V and 5 bases at J, leaving 11 bases unmatched. The germline gives CDR1 SGHNT, CDR2 YENEEA. The CDR3 contains 16 residues. The CDR3 nucleotides read TGTGCCAGCAGCTTACATCAATCAGGGCGGGGGGACGAGCAGTACTTC. It specifies CASSLHQSGRGDEQYF.

CDR3 sequence reads: CASSSPGNYGYTF. CDR3 in DNA: TGTGCCAGCAGTTCCCCCGGGAACTATGGCTACACCTTC. The gene calls are TRBV27 and TRBJ1-2; D is unresolved. CDR1 is MNHEY, CDR2 SMNVEV, per germline (reference sequence). The CDR3 has 13 amino acids. Trimming cost V 4 bases and J 2 bases, with 8 bases left between them.